The 5 T cell receptor beta chains in this list originate from one sample, sequenced in a study of early T cells in non-severe SARS-CoV-2 infection. TCRdb independently ran MiXCR on the 5' RACE reads; one entry per CDR3 protein. The profile covers under 35,000 distinct CDR3 sequences, with roughly 5% appearing a single time and roughly 22% taken by the ten largest. Sequencing used whole blood. The origin of the receptors is an adult who was a healthcare worker with PCR-confirmed SARS-CoV-2 infection or an uninfected control (not recorded which).

The gene calls are TRBV7-6 and TRBJ2-7; D may be TRBD1 (5 bases). Germline CDR1 is SGHVS and CDR2 is FNYEAQ. This CDR3 spans 15 amino acids. Between the trimmed V and J ends, which lost 3 bases and 0 bases, there was a span of 12 bases. CDR3 in DNA: TGTGCCAGCAGCTTGGACACCTATAACTCCTACGAGCAGTACTTC. Translating gives CASSLDTYNSYEQYF.

This clonotype has a count of ten or more. The rearrangement uses TRBV9 and TRBJ1-3; perhaps TRBD1 as D (5 bases). The CDR3 contains 15 residues. Deletions cut 0 bases from V and 4 bases from J, with 11 bases between. From germline, CDR1 is SGDLS and CDR2 YYNGEE. The CDR3 DNA is TGTGCCAGCAGCGTAGCGTCAGGGTCCGGAAACACCATATATTTT. Its translation: CASSVASGSGNTIYF.

This clonotype was detected only a few times. The chain employs TRBV24-1 and TRBJ2-5; 10 bases line up with TRBD1. The V gene end was trimmed by 2 bases and the J gene end by 3 bases; junction bases not matched to a gene: 2. Germline CDR1 is KGHDR and CDR2 is SFDVKD. The CDR3 loop spans 15 amino acids. The CDR3 DNA reads TGTGCCACCAGTGATTCGACAGGGGGCGAAGAGACCCAGTACTTC. Amino acid sequence: CATSDSTGGEETQYF.

The table lists this clonotype with many counts. The V and J genes are TRBV18 and TRBJ1-3, with TRBD1 as a possible D gene (6 bases). CDR3 length equals 16 residues. Trimming took 2 bases from V and 3 from J, leaving 14 bases between them. Looked up from germline, CDR1 is KGHSH and CDR2 is LQKENI. The CDR3 sequence is CASSPTAGEYGNTIYF. The CDR3 DNA sequence: TGTGCCAGCTCACCAACGGCAGGGGAGTATGGAAACACCATATATTTT.

Concerning this clonotype itself: A much larger clone lies one base from this, so it may be a read error. This chain connects TRBV7-9 to TRBJ2-5, with D tentatively TRBD1 (6 bases). The CDR3 runs to 14 residues. Germline V gives CDR1 SEHNR, CDR2 FQNEAQ (reference sequence). DNA of the CDR3: TGTGCCAGCAGCTTCGGACAGTTCCAAGAGCCCCAGTACTTC. The encoded protein is CASSFGQFQEPQYF.